These T cell receptor beta chains were read from a single sample in a study of control samples from healthy donors and cancer patients. Generated by immunoSEQ multiplex PCR, the TCRdb table keeps only in-frame clones and is missing some. The table has about 89,000 clones, approximately 86% seen once. The sequenced material came from blood. The receptor set was obtained from a man aged 25-45 years in good health. CDR3s include the opening cysteine and the closing phenylalanine or tryptophan. The order of the fields is clone size, D gene, V gene, J gene, CDR3 protein, CDR3 DNA. D genes are given only for firm matches. Part of the rows lack a size; the others show once, few, many or a class for expanded clones.

>.|.|TRBV10-2|TRBJ1-5
CASSGSGWNQPQHF
TGCGCCAGCAGTGGGAGTGGTTGGAATCAGCCCCAGCATTTT
>.|.|TRBV24-1|TRBJ2-2
CATHDSDTGELFF
TGTGCCACCCACGACAGTGACACCGGGGAGCTGTTTTTT
>.|TRBD1|TRBV19|TRBJ2-7
CASSALASGTGGFPVYEQYF
TGTGCCAGTAGTGCATTGGCATCCGGGACAGGGGGTTTCCCCGTCTACGAGCAGTACTTC
>.|.|TRBV2|TRBJ1-1
CARDLYSGGRTEAFF
TGTGCCAGGGATCTATACAGTGGGGGTAGGACTGAAGCTTTCTTT
>.|.|TRBV18|TRBJ2-2
CASSPLGLNTGELFF
TGTGCCAGCTCACCTCTTGGCCTCAACACCGGGGAGCTGTTTTTT
>.|.|TRBV6-1|TRBJ2-7
CASSEGSRVSYEQYF
TGTGCCAGCAGTGAAGGGTCCCGGGTCTCCTACGAGCAGTACTTC
>.|TRBD1|TRBV5-4|TRBJ2-3
CASSLDREDTQYF
TGTGCCAGCAGCCTCGACAGGGAAGATACGCAGTATTTT
>.|.|TRBV5-1|TRBJ2-1
CASSSPPKGEQFF
TGCGCCAGCAGCTCCCCTCCGAAAGGTGAGCAGTTCTTC
>.|TRBD1|TRBV7-9|TRBJ1-1
CASSSTQGWTEAFF
TGTGCCAGCAGCTCTACACAGGGGTGGACTGAAGCTTTCTTT
>.|TRBD1|TRBV7-9|TRBJ1-2
CASSSPGTGLHYGYTF
TGTGCCAGCAGCTCCCCCGGGACAGGGTTACACTATGGCTACACCTTC
>once|.|TRBV2|TRBJ1-5
CASSEEGPGPQHF
TGTGCCAGCAGTGAGGAGGGCCCGGGGCCCCAGCATTTT
>.|TRBD1|TRBV30|TRBJ1-1
CAWRRDRVGEAFF
TGTGCCTGGCGTCGGGACAGGGTCGGTGAAGCTTTCTTT
>.|TRBD2|TRBV4-1|TRBJ2-7
CASRPATSGGESSYEQYF
TGCGCCAGCAGACCGGCGACTAGCGGGGGGGAGAGCTCCTACGAGCAGTACTTC
>.|.|TRBV6-2/TRBV6-3|TRBJ2-2
CASSPTWDTGELFF
TGTGCCAGCAGTCCCACATGGGACACCGGGGAGCTGTTTTTT
>few|TRBD2|TRBV3-1/TRBV3-2|TRBJ2-3
CASSLLAGGTDTQYF
TGTGCCAGCAGCCTACTAGCGGGGGGGACAGATACGCAGTATTTT
>.|.|TRBV9|TRBJ1-3
CASSGQVSGNTIYF
TGTGCCAGCAGCGGACAGGTCTCTGGAAACACCATATATTTT
>.|TRBD2|TRBV6-4|TRBJ2-3
CASSDSSGGAQADTQYF
TGTGCCAGCAGTGACTCTAGCGGGGGGGCCCAAGCAGATACGCAGTATTTT
>.|.|TRBV9|TRBJ2-2
CASSVGSWSGGLTGELFF
TGTGCCAGCAGCGTAGGGTCGTGGTCGGGGGGCTTAACCGGGGAGCTGTTTTTT
>.|TRBD2|TRBV3-1/TRBV3-2|TRBJ2-1
CASSQDGGTTNEQFF
TGTGCCAGCAGCCAAGACGGGGGGACTACCAATGAGCAGTTCTTC
>.|TRBD1|TRBV2|TRBJ1-2
CASSEALGQGQNYGYTF
TGTGCCAGCAGTGAAGCACTGGGACAGGGGCAAAACTATGGCTACACCTTC
>.|TRBD2|TRBV27|TRBJ2-3
CASSPHSGGNTDTQYF
TGTGCCAGCAGTCCCCATAGCGGGGGGAACACAGATACGCAGTATTTT
>.|.|TRBV12-3/TRBV12-4|TRBJ1-1
CASSLWAGEAFF
TGTGCCAGCAGTTTATGGGCAGGGGAAGCTTTCTTT
>.|.|TRBV6-5|TRBJ1-5
CASDGRERGSQPQHF
TGTGCCAGCGATGGACGGGAGCGAGGGAGTCAGCCCCAGCATTTT
>.|.|TRBV30|TRBJ2-5
CAWGNQGRETQYF
TGTGCCTGGGGAAATCAGGGCCGGGAGACCCAGTACTTC
>.|.|TRBV5-4|TRBJ1-1
CASSLDPYTEAFF
TGTGCCAGCAGCTTGGACCCCTACACTGAAGCTTTCTTT
>.|.|TRBV6-5|TRBJ1-1
CASSSQARTEAFF
TGTGCCAGCAGTAGTCAGGCGAGGACTGAAGCTTTCTTT
>few|.|TRBV4-1|TRBJ2-3
CASSHDGPGTDTQYF
TGCGCCAGCAGCCATGACGGTCCGGGCACAGATACGCAGTATTTT
>.|TRBD1|TRBV2|TRBJ2-7
CASSEATGSFSYEQYF
TGTGCCAGCAGTGAAGCGACAGGGTCCTTCTCCTACGAGCAGTACTTC
>.|.|TRBV6-1|TRBJ1-1
CASSEMGAGRAEAFF
TGTGCCAGCAGTGAAATGGGAGCAGGGCGGGCTGAAGCTTTCTTT
>.|.|TRBV30|TRBJ2-7
CAWVRGYEQYF
TGTGCCTGGGTCAGGGGCTACGAGCAGTACTTC
>.|TRBD2|TRBV11-1|TRBJ2-3
CASSLRLAGGLDTQYF
TGTGCCAGCAGCTTAAGACTAGCGGGGGGGCTGGATACGCAGTATTTT
>.|TRBD1|TRBV27|TRBJ1-1
CASSPIGTGEGNTEAFF
TGTGCCAGCAGTCCCATAGGGACAGGGGAGGGGAACACTGAAGCTTTCTTT
>.|.|TRBV27|TRBJ1-2
CASSLRENYGYTF
TGTGCCAGCAGTTTACGGGAAAACTATGGCTACACCTTC
>.|TRBD1|TRBV7-2|TRBJ2-1
CASSLAWTGHNEQFF
TGTGCCAGCAGCTTGGCCTGGACAGGGCACAATGAGCAGTTCTTC
>.|.|TRBV30|TRBJ2-7
CAWTPGTLTYEQYF
TGTGCCTGGACCCCCGGGACATTAACCTACGAGCAGTACTTC
>.|TRBD1|TRBV30|TRBJ1-6
CAWRGTGGSPLHF
TGTGCCTGGAGGGGGACAGGGGGATCACCCCTCCACTTT
>.|.|TRBV7-5|TRBJ1-1
CVRSPQGRLDTEAFF
TGTGTCAGAAGCCCTCAGGGGCGGTTGGACACTGAAGCTTTCTTT
>.|.|TRBV2|TRBJ1-1
CASSESGVNTEAFF
TGTGCCAGCAGTGAATCCGGGGTGAACACTGAAGCTTTCTTT
>.|.|TRBV7-9|TRBJ2-6
CASSFGQLSGANVLTF
TGTGCCAGCAGCTTCGGACAGCTCTCTGGGGCCAACGTCCTGACTTTC
>.|.|TRBV24-1|TRBJ2-5
CATSEPSVGVHQETQYF
TGTGCCACCAGTGAACCGAGCGTAGGGGTCCACCAAGAGACCCAGTACTTC